One sample yielded the 29 T cell receptor beta chains listed below, sequenced in a study of blood T cell repertoires in COVID-19 (TCRdb year 2020). Library creation used the immunoSEQ multiplex PCR assay. Sourced from immuneACCESS, this table was stored by TCRdb with only in-frame sequences that have V and J called. A share of the clones is absent; for the studies checked, an unresolved V gene accounts for under half, and the remainder has no known explanation. Here the sample has around 82,000 clones; about 89% occur a single time. The leading ten clones occupy approximately 12% of the sample. The material sequenced was peripheral blood. All receptors come from a man between 65 and 80 years old with active or convalescent COVID-19.

The chain has TRBV5-1 and TRBJ2-2, with TRBD1 as a possible D gene (5 bases). This CDR3 contains 14 residues. V lost 5 bases and J 1 base, leaving 9 bases between the germline ends. CDR1 SGHRS and CDR2 YFSETQ come from the germline V gene. CDR3 sequence: CASRAGLNTGELFF. CDR3 nucleotides: TGCGCCAGCAGGGCAGGGCTGAACACCGGGGAGCTGTTTTTT. Filled out from reference TRBV5-1 and TRBJ2-2, the complete variable domain reads KAGVTQTPRYLIKTRGQQVTLSCSPISGHRSVSWYQQTPGQGLQFLFEYFSETQRNKGNFPGRFSGRQFSNSRSEMNVSTLELGDSALYLCASRAGLNTGELFFGEGSRLTVL.

The chain links TRBV27 to TRBJ1-2, with TRBD1 matching over 8 bases. CDR3 length: 15 residues. CDR1 MNHEY and CDR2 SMNVEV come from the germline V gene (reference sequence). Germline trimming cut 4 bases from V and 4 bases from J; bases unmatched to any gene: 8. The CDR3 bases are TGTGCCAGCAGTTGGACAGGGCTCTCCAGCTATGGCTACACCTTC. Protein product: CASSWTGLSSYGYTF.

This sequence joins TRBV6-5 and TRBJ1-1, with 9 nucleotides matching TRBD1. This CDR3 comprises 15 residues. Germline CDR1 is MNHEY and CDR2 is SVGAGI. The junction had 5 bases not matched to a gene; V was cut back by 6 bases and J by 0 bases. Written as DNA, the CDR3 is TGTGCCAGCAGGGAGACAGGGGGAATGAACACTGAAGCTTTCTTT. It yields the protein CASRETGGMNTEAFF.

The count of this clone is one. V and J are TRBV6-5 and TRBJ1-5; 9 bases map to TRBD1. In germline, CDR1 is MNHEY, CDR2 SVGAGI. The CDR3 is 13 amino acids. After removal of 7 bases from V and 7 bases from J, the junction contained 5 bases not matched to a gene. The CDR3 region has the DNA TGTGCCAGCACACAGGGGGCCGGACAGCCCCAGCATTTT. This gives the protein CASTQGAGQPQHF.

The chain has TRBV5-1 and TRBJ1-6; 12 bases map to TRBD1. Germline V gene sequence: CDR1 SGHRS, CDR2 YFSETQ. Trimming cost V 3 bases and J 12 bases; bases outside gene matches: 10. CDR3 length equals 16 residues. The DNA of the CDR3 is TGCGCCAGCAGCTCGGGACAGGGGGCGCTTTCAGAACCCCTCCACTTT. Translated, it gives CASSSGQGALSEPLHF.

The rearrangement uses TRBV4-2 and TRBJ2-2; TRBD1 agrees at 9 bases. The V and J ends lost 2 bases and 5 bases, in that order; junction bases with no gene match: 6. The germline V gene encodes CDR1 LGHNA and CDR2 YNFKEQ. This CDR3 contains 16 residues. CDR3 coding DNA: TGTGCCAGCAGCCAAAACTACAGGGGGCTAACCGGGGAGCTGTTTTTT. This encodes CASSQNYRGLTGELFF.

The chain joins TRBV5-1 to TRBJ2-7, with TRBD2 identical over 11 bases. Germline V gives CDR1 SGHRS, CDR2 YFSETQ. J gave up 2 bases and V 3 bases, and 7 bases lay outside the gene matches. The CDR3 length is 16 residues. CDR3 coding DNA: TGCGCCAGCAGCTCTAAACTAGCGGGGGTGGCCTACGAGCAGTACTTC. Translation gives CASSSKLAGVAYEQYF.

V gene TRBV6-6 combines with J gene TRBJ1-2; D remains ambiguous. This CDR3 is 12 amino acids long. Trimming shortened V by 5 bases and J by 2 bases, and 6 bases separated the two germline ends. Germline loops: CDR1 MNHNY, CDR2 SVGAGI (reference sequence). The CDR3 sequence: CASSVTNYGYTF. CDR3 in DNA: TGTGCCAGCAGTGTAACAAACTATGGCTACACCTTC.

The chain joins TRBV27 to TRBJ1-4; D is undetermined. The V and J ends lost 4 bases and 0 bases respectively, with 9 bases between them. CDR3 length: 15 residues. Germline V gene data show CDR1 as MNHEY and CDR2 as SMNVEV (reference sequence). This CDR3 reads CASSSISPTNEKLFF. The CDR3 DNA sequence: TGTGCCAGCAGTTCTATTAGTCCAACTAATGAAAAACTGTTTTTT.

This clone was recorded once. The chain recombines TRBV7-2 with TRBJ1-2, with 7 bases lining up with TRBD1. The germline V gene has CDR1 SGHTA and CDR2 FQGNSA. The CDR3 has 16 amino acids. The ends lost 10 bases at V and 0 bases at J; junction bases unmatched: 14. Here the CDR3 reads CAISGWTGATNYGYTF. As DNA, the CDR3 is TGTGCCATCTCGGGGTGGACAGGCGCCACTAACTATGGCTACACCTTC.

The genes are TRBV4-3 and TRBJ1-4; TRBD1 might be the D (5 bases). CDR3 length: 16 residues. Germline CDR1 and CDR2: LGHNA and YSLEER. The ends were cut back, 0 bases at V and 5 bases at J, with 13 bases in the middle. The CDR3 DNA follows: TGCGCCAGCAGCCAAGATTGGGGCAGGAGAAATGAAAAACTGTTTTTT. Its translation is CASSQDWGRRNEKLFF.

The rearrangement links TRBV11-2 to TRBJ1-2, with 7 positions matching TRBD1. This CDR3 has 11 amino acids. Trimming removed 5 bases from V and 13 bases from J; junction bases left unmatched: 7. CDR1 and CDR2 from the germline V gene are SGHAT and FQNNGV. CDR3 region: CASSQNRGCTF. CDR3 bases: TGTGCCAGCAGCCAAAACAGGGGTTGCACCTTC.

The V call is TRBV28, the J call TRBJ1-2, with 8 bases matching TRBD1. Germline CDR1 is MDHEN and CDR2 is SYDVKM. With 4 bases clipped from V and 4 bases from J, the junction kept 5 bases outside the gene matches. The CDR3 consists of 14 residues. This CDR3 reads CASSSGQGLYGYTF. In nucleotides, the CDR3 is TGTGCCAGCAGTTCCGGACAGGGACTCTATGGCTACACCTTC.

The V and J genes are TRBV2 and TRBJ2-5; tentative D call: TRBD1 (5 bases). The CDR3 loop spans 16 amino acids. From germline, CDR1 is SNHLY and CDR2 FYNNEI. Trimming stripped 8 bases from V and 0 bases from J, with 19 bases between. DNA for the CDR3: TGTGCCAGCCGTCTTTCCAATCAGGGTAACCAAGAGACCCAGTACTTC. This translates into CASRLSNQGNQETQYF. The complete variable domain, with remaining parts taken from reference TRBV2 and TRBJ2-5, reads EPEVTQTPSHQVTQMGQEVILRCVPISNHLYFYWYRQILGQKVEFLVSFYNNEISEKSEIFDDQFSVERPDGSNFTLKIRSTKLEDSAMYFCASRLSNQGNQETQYFGPGTRLLVL.

The J gene is TRBJ2-7, the V gene TRBV5-1, with a weak D call TRBD1 (6 bases). Germline V CDR1 and CDR2: SGHRS, YFSETQ. The V end lost 0 bases, the J end lost 5 bases, and 15 bases lay between the germline ends. The CDR3 is made up of 15 amino acids. The DNA for the CDR3 is TGCGCCAGCAGCTTGGTTGGACAGTCAGGCAACGAGCAGTACTTC. This codes for CASSLVGQSGNEQYF.

The J gene is TRBJ2-7, the V gene TRBV7-9, with TRBD1 matching over 7 bases. Germline V gene sequence: CDR1 SEHNR, CDR2 FQNEAQ (reference sequence). CDR3 size: 13 residues. The ends lost 5 bases at V and 6 bases at J; junction bases unmatched: 7. DNA for the CDR3: TGTGCCAGCAGCCAGACAGGGACCGGCGAGCAGTACTTC. Amino acid sequence: CASSQTGTGEQYF.

The chain uses TRBV7-9 and TRBJ1-2, with TRBD1 matching 9 bases. The CDR3 is made up of 16 amino acids. The V segment lost 3 bases and the J segment 2 bases; nucleotides outside the gene matches: 7. Germline lookup yields CDR1 SEHNR and CDR2 FQNEAQ (reference sequence). CDR3: CASSLITGGANYGYTF. The CDR3 DNA follows: TGTGCCAGCAGCTTGATAACAGGGGGCGCAAACTATGGCTACACCTTC.

The CDR3 coding sequence is TGTGCCAGCAGTTACTTCGGTGGTGGGGCCAACGTCCTGACTTTC. This gives the protein CASSYFGGGANVLTF. This chain links TRBV6-2 or TRBV6-3 with TRBJ2-6; D not resolved. The ends were cut back, 1 base at V and 3 bases at J, with 7 bases in the middle. Per the germline V gene, CDR1 is MNHEY and CDR2 is SVGEGT. The length of the CDR3 is 15 residues.

The chain links TRBV7-9 to TRBJ1-2; TRBD1 matches at 7 bases. The CDR3 extends over 16 amino acids. Germline V gene lookup returns CDR1 SEHNR and CDR2 FQNEAQ (reference sequence). J gave up 4 bases and V 5 bases, and 13 bases lay outside the gene matches. The chain's CDR3 is CASSPIGGQTFYGYTF. DNA of the CDR3: TGTGCCAGCAGCCCGATTGGGGGACAGACTTTCTATGGCTACACCTTC. Complete variable domain (other parts from reference TRBV7-9 and TRBJ1-2): DTGVSQNPRHKITKRGQNVTFRCDPISEHNRLYWYRQTLGQGPEFLTYFQNEAQLEKSRLLSDRFSAERPKGSFSTLEIQRTEQGDSAMYLCASSPIGGQTFYGYTFGSGTRLTVV.

The chain couples TRBV5-6 to TRBJ1-4; the D gene is possibly TRBD1 (5 bases). Germline V gene data show CDR1 as SGHDT and CDR2 as YYEEEE. The CDR3 has 14 residues. The germline V and J ends were trimmed by 2 bases and 3 bases, with 8 bases remaining between them. Here the CDR3 reads CASSLRQPNEKLFF. CDR3 sequence (DNA): TGTGCCAGCAGCTTACGACAGCCTAATGAAAAACTGTTTTTT.

The gene calls are TRBV29-1 and TRBJ2-3, with 9 bases aligning to TRBD1. The V segment lost 3 bases and the J segment 6 bases; nucleotides outside the gene matches: 7. The CDR3 has 14 residues. From germline, CDR1 is SQVTM and CDR2 ANQGSEA. The CDR3 protein is CSVDWDRAPDTQYF. DNA for the CDR3: TGCAGCGTTGACTGGGACAGGGCCCCGGATACGCAGTATTTT.

This rearrangement joins TRBV28 to TRBJ1-1; 7 bases agree with TRBD1. Per germline, CDR1 MDHEN and CDR2 SYDVKM. The CDR3 is made up of 14 amino acids. The ends lost 6 bases at V and 5 bases at J; junction bases unmatched: 9. The CDR3 here is CASSVVDRVTEAFF. CDR3 DNA: TGTGCCAGCAGCGTAGTTGACAGGGTGACTGAAGCTTTCTTT.

The chain carries TRBV7-9 and TRBJ2-3; D gene unclear. Per the germline V gene, CDR1 is SEHNR and CDR2 is FQNEAQ (reference sequence). The length of the CDR3 is 15 residues. V was clipped by 0 bases and J by 1 base, with 8 bases between them. The CDR3 reads CASSLAATRTDTQYF. The CDR3 DNA reads as TGTGCCAGCAGCTTAGCGGCCACCCGCACAGATACGCAGTATTTT.

The chain links TRBV7-9 to TRBJ2-3; TRBD2 matches 8 bases. J lost 4 bases, V lost 1 base, and 13 bases had no gene match. The V gene's germline CDR1 is SEHNR and CDR2 FQNEAQ (reference sequence). This CDR3 comprises 18 residues. CDR3 in amino acids: CASSLGVRRGVVADTQYF. Here the CDR3 DNA reads TGTGCCAGCAGCTTAGGTGTTCGGCGGGGGGTCGTTGCAGATACGCAGTATTTT.

This chain connects TRBV5-1 to TRBJ2-5; 10 nucleotides match TRBD1. Germline V lookup: CDR1 SGHRS, CDR2 YFSETQ. V trimming: 4 bases; J trimming: 5 bases; junction bases outside the gene matches: 8. CDR3 length: 15 residues. CDR3 loop: CASSRGTGARETQYF. The CDR3 region has the DNA TGCGCCAGCAGCCGCGGGACAGGGGCCCGGGAGACCCAGTACTTC.

This clone was picked up a small number of times. A much larger clone sits a single nucleotide away, making a read error possible. Written as DNA, the CDR3 is TGTGCCCGCAGCCAAGATCGGACTAGCGGGGGGGGGAGCACAGATACGCAGTATTTT. Translation gives CARSQDRTSGGGSTDTQYF. The V and J genes are TRBV4-2 and TRBJ2-3; 15 nucleotides agree with TRBD2. Germline CDR1 reads LGHNA; CDR2 reads YNFKEQ. There are 19 residues in the CDR3.

This clone was seen just once. The chain has TRBV27 and TRBJ1-5, with D tentatively TRBD1 (5 bases). This CDR3 is 14 amino acids long. The ends were cut back, 5 bases at V and 1 base at J, with 9 bases in the middle. Germline values: CDR1 MNHEY, CDR2 SMNVEV (reference sequence). The CDR3 loop reads CASSPGLSNQPQHF. The CDR3 DNA reads TGTGCCAGCAGTCCGGGACTGAGCAATCAGCCCCAGCATTTT.

The V gene is TRBV14, the J gene TRBJ1-6; no clear D gene. This CDR3 spans 13 amino acids. Germline V gene lookup returns CDR1 SGHDN and CDR2 FVKESK. Trimming stripped 4 bases from V and 6 bases from J, with 7 bases between. The CDR3 loop reads CASSPLANSPLHF. As DNA, the CDR3 is TGTGCCAGCAGCCCCCTGGCTAATTCACCCCTCCACTTT.

This clone appeared a single time. The rearrangement links TRBV6-5 to TRBJ1-5; the match to TRBD1 covers 7 bases. Germline trimming cut 6 bases from V and 3 bases from J; bases unmatched to any gene: 2. CDR1 is MNHEY and CDR2 is SVGAGI in the germline V gene. The CDR3 is made up of 13 amino acids. The CDR3 here is CASRQGNNQPQHF. The CDR3 region has the DNA TGTGCCAGCAGACAGGGGAACAATCAGCCCCAGCATTTT.